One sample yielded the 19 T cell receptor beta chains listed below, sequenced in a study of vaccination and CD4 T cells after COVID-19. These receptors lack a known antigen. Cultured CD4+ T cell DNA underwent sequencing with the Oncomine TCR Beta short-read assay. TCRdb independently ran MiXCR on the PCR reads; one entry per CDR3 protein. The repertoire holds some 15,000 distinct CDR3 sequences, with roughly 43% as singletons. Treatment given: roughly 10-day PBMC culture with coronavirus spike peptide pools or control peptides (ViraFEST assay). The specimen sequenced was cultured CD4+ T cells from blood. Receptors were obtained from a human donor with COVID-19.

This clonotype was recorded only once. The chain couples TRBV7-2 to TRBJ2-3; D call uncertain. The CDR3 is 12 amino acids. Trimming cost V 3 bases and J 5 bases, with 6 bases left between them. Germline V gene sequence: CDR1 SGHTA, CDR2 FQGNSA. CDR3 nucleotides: TGTGCCAGCAGCTTTTTAGGAGATACGCAGTATTTT. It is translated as CASSFLGDTQYF.

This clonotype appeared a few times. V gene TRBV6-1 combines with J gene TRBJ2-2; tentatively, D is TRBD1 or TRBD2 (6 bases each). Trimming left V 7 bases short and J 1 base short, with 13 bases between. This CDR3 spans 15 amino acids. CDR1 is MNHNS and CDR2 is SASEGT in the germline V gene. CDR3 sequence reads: CASTGGDKNTGELFF. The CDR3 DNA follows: TGTGCCAGCACCGGAGGGGACAAGAACACCGGGGAGCTGTTTTTT.

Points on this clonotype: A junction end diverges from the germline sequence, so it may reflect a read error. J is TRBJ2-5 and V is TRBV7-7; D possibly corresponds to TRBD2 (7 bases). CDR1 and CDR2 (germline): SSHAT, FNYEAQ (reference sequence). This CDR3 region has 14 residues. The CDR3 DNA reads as TGTGCTAGCAGCGCTGGGGGGGCTTGGGAGACCCAGTACTTC. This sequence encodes CASSAGGAWETQYF.

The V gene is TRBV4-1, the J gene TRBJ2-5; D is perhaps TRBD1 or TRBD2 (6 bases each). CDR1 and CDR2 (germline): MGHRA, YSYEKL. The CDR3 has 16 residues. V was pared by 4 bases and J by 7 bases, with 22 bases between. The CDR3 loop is CASSLIGGRGVRTQYF. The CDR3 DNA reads TGCGCCAGCAGCCTAATTGGGGGGCGAGGAGTACGGACCCAGTACTTC.

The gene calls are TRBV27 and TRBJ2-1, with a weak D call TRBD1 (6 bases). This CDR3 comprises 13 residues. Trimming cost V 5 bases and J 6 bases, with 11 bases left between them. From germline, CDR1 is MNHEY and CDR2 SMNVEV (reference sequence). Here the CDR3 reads CASSRTGTNEQFF. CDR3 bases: TGTGCCAGCAGTCGTACAGGGACCAATGAGCAGTTCTTC.

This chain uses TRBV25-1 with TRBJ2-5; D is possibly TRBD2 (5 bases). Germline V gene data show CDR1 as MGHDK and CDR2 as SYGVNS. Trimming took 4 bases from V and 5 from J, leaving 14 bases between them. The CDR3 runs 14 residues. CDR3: CASSAPRGSETQYF. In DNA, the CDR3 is TGTGCCAGCAGTGCCCCTCGAGGGAGTGAGACCCAGTACTTC.

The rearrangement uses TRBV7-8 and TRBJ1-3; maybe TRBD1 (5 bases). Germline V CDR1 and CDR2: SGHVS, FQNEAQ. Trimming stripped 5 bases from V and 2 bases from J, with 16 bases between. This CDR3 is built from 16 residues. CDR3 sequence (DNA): TGTGCCAGCAGCCCTCGGGCGGACAACACTGGAAACACCATATATTTT. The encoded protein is CASSPRADNTGNTIYF.

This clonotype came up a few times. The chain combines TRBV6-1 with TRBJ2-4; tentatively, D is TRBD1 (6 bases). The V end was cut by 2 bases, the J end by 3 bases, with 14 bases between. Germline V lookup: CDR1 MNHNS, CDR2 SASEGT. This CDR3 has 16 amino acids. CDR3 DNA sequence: TGTGCCAGCAGTGAATCAGGGGCTATCGACAAAAACATTCAGTACTTC. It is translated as CASSESGAIDKNIQYF.

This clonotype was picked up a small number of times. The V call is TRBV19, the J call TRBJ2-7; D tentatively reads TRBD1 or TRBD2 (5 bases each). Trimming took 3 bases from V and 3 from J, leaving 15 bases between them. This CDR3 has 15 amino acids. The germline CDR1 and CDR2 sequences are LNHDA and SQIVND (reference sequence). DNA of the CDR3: TGTGCCAGTAGTATCTTCTATCGGGGCGACTACGAGCAGTACTTC. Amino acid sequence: CASSIFYRGDYEQYF.

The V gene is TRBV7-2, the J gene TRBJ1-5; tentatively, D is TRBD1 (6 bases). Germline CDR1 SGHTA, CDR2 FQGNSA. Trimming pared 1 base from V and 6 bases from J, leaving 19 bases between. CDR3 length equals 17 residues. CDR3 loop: CASSLEVWGRTSQPQHF. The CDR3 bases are TGTGCCAGCAGCTTAGAAGTCTGGGGGCGAACGAGTCAGCCCCAGCATTTT. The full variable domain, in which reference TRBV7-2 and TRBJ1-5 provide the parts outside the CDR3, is GAGVSQSPSNKVTEKGKDVELRCDPISGHTALYWYRQSLGQGLEFLIYFQGNSAPDKSGLPSDRFSAERTGGSVSTLTIQRTQQEDSAVYLCASSLEVWGRTSQPQHFGDGTRLSIL.

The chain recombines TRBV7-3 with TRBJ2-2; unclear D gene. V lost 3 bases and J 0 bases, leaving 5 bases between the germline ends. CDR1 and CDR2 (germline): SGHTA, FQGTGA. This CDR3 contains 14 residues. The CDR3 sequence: CASSLGTNTGELFF. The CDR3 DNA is TGTGCCAGCAGCTTGGGCACGAACACCGGGGAGCTGTTTTTT. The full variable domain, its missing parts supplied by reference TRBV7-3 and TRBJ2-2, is GAGVSQTPSNKVTEKGKYVELRCDPISGHTALYWYRQSLGQGPEFLIYFQGTGAADDSGLPNDRFFAVRPEGSVSTLKIQRTERGDSAVYLCASSLGTNTGELFFGEGSRLTVL.

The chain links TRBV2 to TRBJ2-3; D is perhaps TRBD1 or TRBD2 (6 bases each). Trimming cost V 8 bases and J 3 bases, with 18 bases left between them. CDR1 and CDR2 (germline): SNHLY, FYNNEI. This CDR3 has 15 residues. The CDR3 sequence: CASSKEGGSTDTQYF. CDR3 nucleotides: TGTGCCAGCTCTAAGGAGGGGGGCAGTACAGATACGCAGTATTTT.

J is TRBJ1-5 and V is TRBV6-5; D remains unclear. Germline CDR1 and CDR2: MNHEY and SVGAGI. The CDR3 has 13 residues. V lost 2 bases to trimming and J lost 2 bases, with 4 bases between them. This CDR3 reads CASSYRGNQPQHF. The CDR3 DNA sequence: TGTGCCAGCAGTTACAGGGGCAATCAGCCCCAGCATTTT.

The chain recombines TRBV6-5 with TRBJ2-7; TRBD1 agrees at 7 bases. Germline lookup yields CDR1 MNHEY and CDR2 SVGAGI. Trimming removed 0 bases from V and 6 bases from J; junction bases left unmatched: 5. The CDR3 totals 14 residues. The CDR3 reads CASSYSRQGPEQYF. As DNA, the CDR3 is TGTGCCAGCAGTTACTCTCGACAGGGACCCGAGCAGTACTTC.

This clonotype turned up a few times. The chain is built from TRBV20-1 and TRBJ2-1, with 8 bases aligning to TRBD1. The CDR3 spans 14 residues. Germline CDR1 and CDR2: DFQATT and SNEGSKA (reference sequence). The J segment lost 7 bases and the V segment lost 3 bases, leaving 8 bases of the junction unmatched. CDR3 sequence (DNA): TGCAGTGCTAGTCGGGCAGGGGGCGTAAATGAGCAGTTCTTC. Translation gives CSASRAGGVNEQFF.

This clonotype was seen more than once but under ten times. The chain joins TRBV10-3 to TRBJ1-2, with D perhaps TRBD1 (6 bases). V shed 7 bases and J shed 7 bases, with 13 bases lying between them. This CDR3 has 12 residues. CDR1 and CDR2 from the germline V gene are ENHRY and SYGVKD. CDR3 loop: CAITATGSGYTF. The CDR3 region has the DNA TGTGCCATCACAGCGACAGGTTCTGGCTACACCTTC.

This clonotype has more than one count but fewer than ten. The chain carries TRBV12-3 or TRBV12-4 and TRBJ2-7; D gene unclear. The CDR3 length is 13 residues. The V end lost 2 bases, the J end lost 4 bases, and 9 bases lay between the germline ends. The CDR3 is CASSLYSAYEQYF. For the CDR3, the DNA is TGTGCCAGCAGTTTATACTCCGCGTACGAGCAGTACTTC.

Here the CDR3 reads CASSSPSPGELFF. DNA for the CDR3: TGTGCCAGCAGTTCCCCCTCGCCCGGGGAGCTGTTTTTT. The genes are TRBV6-5 and TRBJ2-2; D uncertain. This CDR3 comprises 13 residues. Trimming shortened V by 4 bases and J by 6 bases, and 9 bases separated the two germline ends. From germline, CDR1 is MNHEY and CDR2 SVGAGI.

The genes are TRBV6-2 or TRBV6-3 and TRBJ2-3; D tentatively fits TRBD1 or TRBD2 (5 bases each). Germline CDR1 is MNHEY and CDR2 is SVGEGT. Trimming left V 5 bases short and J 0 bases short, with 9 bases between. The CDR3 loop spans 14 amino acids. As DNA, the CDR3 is TGTGCCAGCAGTACATGGGACAGCACAGATACGCAGTATTTT. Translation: CASSTWDSTDTQYF.